The 13 T cell receptor beta chains listed next were all sequenced from one sample in a study of cytomegalovirus exposure and HLA in healthy donors. Measured with immunoSEQ multiplex PCR; TCRdb has only the in-frame clones, and not every one. The table has approximately 160,000 clones, approximately 96% seen once. The sample consisted of PBMCs. The receptors stem from a woman between 18 and 29 years old in good health and CMV-seronegative.

V and J are TRBV7-9 and TRBJ1-1; a possible D gene is TRBD1 (6 bases). This CDR3 is built from 14 residues. Per germline, CDR1 SEHNR and CDR2 FQNEAQ (reference sequence). V lost 8 bases and J lost 3, with 16 bases in between. CDR3 sequence (DNA): TGTGCCAGCTCGGGGGGGCCCGGGGACACTGAAGCTTTCTTT. As protein: CASSGGPGDTEAFF.

The gene calls are TRBV9 and TRBJ1-1; D not resolved. The V gene's germline CDR1 is SGDLS and CDR2 YYNGEE. Trimming pared 3 bases from V and 6 bases from J, leaving 12 bases between. This CDR3 has 13 amino acids. The CDR3 protein is CASSASGGAEAFF. The CDR3 nucleotides are TGTGCCAGCAGCGCCTCTGGCGGAGCTGAAGCTTTCTTT.

This chain links TRBV6-5 with TRBJ1-4; 8 positions match TRBD1. V lost 5 bases and J lost 7; bases outside the gene matches: 6. Germline V gives CDR1 MNHEY, CDR2 SVGAGI. CDR3 length: 14 amino acids. The CDR3 DNA sequence: TGTGCCAGCAGTCGACAGGGGTTCGGTGAAAAACTGTTTTTT. Its protein is CASSRQGFGEKLFF.

The chain couples TRBV5-6 to TRBJ1-5; 8 bases align to TRBD1. This CDR3 region has 15 residues. The V segment lost 4 bases and the J segment 7 bases; nucleotides outside the gene matches: 10. Germline-derived CDR1 and CDR2 are SGHDT and YYEEEE. The CDR3 DNA reads as TGTGCCAGCAGCCCAGGCCCAGGGGGCGCCCAGCCCCAGCATTTT. This gives the protein CASSPGPGGAQPQHF. Combining the CDR3 with reference TRBV5-6 and TRBJ1-5 gives the whole variable domain DAGVTQSPTHLIKTRGQQVTLRCSPKSGHDTVSWYQQALGQGPQFIFQYYEEEERQRGNFPDRFSGHQFPNYSSELNVNALLLGDSALYLCASSPGPGGAQPQHFGDGTRLSIL.

The chain recombines TRBV6-1 with TRBJ2-4; tentative D call: TRBD2 (6 bases). The CDR3 has 14 amino acids. Germline CDR1 reads MNHNS; CDR2 reads SASEGT. V gave up 4 bases and J gave up 14 bases, with 21 bases separating them. The CDR3 bases are TGTGCCAGCAGTGCGGGGCTGGGGCGGGGTGGAAAGTACTTC. Translating gives CASSAGLGRGGKYF.

A few counts support this clone. This rearrangement joins TRBV5-6 to TRBJ1-1; D is undetermined. V was shortened by 0 bases and J by 1 base, with 4 bases between the two germline ends. The CDR3 extends over 13 amino acids. Germline V CDR1 and CDR2: SGHDT, YYEEEE. Written as DNA, the CDR3 is TGTGCCAGCAGCTTGGACAGGAACACTGAAGCTTTCTTT. Its translation is CASSLDRNTEAFF. Based on the CDR3 plus reference TRBV5-6 and TRBJ1-1, the full variable domain is DAGVTQSPTHLIKTRGQQVTLRCSPKSGHDTVSWYQQALGQGPQFIFQYYEEEERQRGNFPDRFSGHQFPNYSSELNVNALLLGDSALYLCASSLDRNTEAFFGQGTRLTVV.

The chain links TRBV12-5 to TRBJ2-2; 8 bases line up with TRBD2. Germline values: CDR1 LGHNT, CDR2 FRNRAP. The CDR3 is 14 amino acids. The V and J ends lost 6 bases and 6 bases, in that order; junction bases with no gene match: 6. CDR3 in DNA: TGTGCTAGTGGCTCAGGACTAGCCGCCGGGGAGCTGTTTTTT. Amino acid sequence: CASGSGLAAGELFF.

The rearrangement joins TRBV4-3 to TRBJ2-3, with TRBD1 as a possible D gene (6 bases). V was pared by 0 bases and J by 3 bases, with 10 bases between. The CDR3 consists of 15 residues. Germline V gene sequence: CDR1 LGHNA, CDR2 YSLEER. In DNA form, the CDR3 reads TGCGCCAGCAGCCAAGATTGGCAGGGGACAGATACGCAGTATTTT. As protein: CASSQDWQGTDTQYF.

A remark on this clone: Other DNA sequences in this sample translate to the same CDR3. This chain uses TRBV9 with TRBJ2-1; D may be TRBD1 (6 bases). The V gene lost 0 bases and the J gene lost 0 bases, with 7 bases spanning the gap. The CDR3 spans 15 residues. Germline CDR1 is SGDLS and CDR2 is YYNGEE. The CDR3 region has the DNA TGTGCCAGCAGCGTAGCGACAGGCTCCTACAATGAGCAGTTCTTC. Translation: CASSVATGSYNEQFF. The whole variable domain, remainder taken from reference TRBV9 and TRBJ2-1, is DSGVTQTPKHLITATGQRVTLRCSPRSGDLSVYWYQQSLDQGLQFLIQYYNGEERAKGNILERFSAQQFPDLHSELNLSSLELGDSALYFCASSVATGSYNEQFFGPGTRLTVL.

V gene TRBV9 combines with J gene TRBJ1-2; perhaps TRBD1 as D (6 bases). Germline V gene data show CDR1 as SGDLS and CDR2 as YYNGEE. CDR3 length: 18 amino acids. Deletions cut 4 bases from V and 6 bases from J, with 28 bases between. CDR3 region: CASSPEGGNNAEQHGYTF. The CDR3 DNA follows: TGTGCCAGCAGCCCTGAGGGGGGGAACAACGCTGAGCAGCATGGCTACACCTTC.

The V call is TRBV11-2, the J call TRBJ2-7; D may be TRBD1 (6 bases). Trimming took 1 base from V and 3 from J, leaving 13 bases between them. The germline CDR1 and CDR2 sequences are SGHAT and FQNNGV. This CDR3 is 15 amino acids long. In DNA, the CDR3 is TGTGCCAGCAGCTTAGGCCGGGACATCAACTACGAGCAGTACTTC. Protein product: CASSLGRDINYEQYF.

The chain joins TRBV7-9 to TRBJ1-1; a weak D match, TRBD1 (6 bases). The germline V gene encodes CDR1 SEHNR and CDR2 FQNEAQ (reference sequence). The V gene lost 4 bases and the J gene lost 6 bases, with 12 bases spanning the gap. This CDR3 is 13 amino acids long. CDR3 DNA sequence: TGTGCCAGCAGCTATGGGACACAGCCTGAAGCTTTCTTT. This gives the protein CASSYGTQPEAFF.

The J gene is TRBJ1-6, the V gene TRBV7-2, with 8 bases identical to TRBD1. V shed 3 bases and J 2 bases; nucleotides not matched to a gene: 9. Germline V gene data show CDR1 as SGHTA and CDR2 as FQGNSA. The CDR3 is made up of 18 amino acids. In DNA, the CDR3 is TGTGCCAGCAGCTTCGGACAGGGTAGGAGGCCCTATAATTCACCCCTCCACTTT. Translation gives CASSFGQGRRPYNSPLHF. Based on the CDR3 plus reference TRBV7-2 and TRBJ1-6, the full variable domain is GAGVSQSPSNKVTEKGKDVELRCDPISGHTALYWYRQSLGQGLEFLIYFQGNSAPDKSGLPSDRFSAERTGGSVSTLTIQRTQQEDSAVYLCASSFGQGRRPYNSPLHFGNGTRLTVT.